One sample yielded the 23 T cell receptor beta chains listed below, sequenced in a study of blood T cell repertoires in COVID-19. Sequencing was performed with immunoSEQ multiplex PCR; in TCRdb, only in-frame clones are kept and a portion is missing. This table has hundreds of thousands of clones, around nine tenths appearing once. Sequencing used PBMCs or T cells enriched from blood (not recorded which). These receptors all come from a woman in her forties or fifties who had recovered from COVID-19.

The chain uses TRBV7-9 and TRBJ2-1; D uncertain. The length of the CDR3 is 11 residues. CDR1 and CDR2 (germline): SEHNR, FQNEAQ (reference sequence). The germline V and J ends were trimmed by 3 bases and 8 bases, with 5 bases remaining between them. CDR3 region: CASSFVHEQFF. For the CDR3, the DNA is TGTGCCAGCAGCTTCGTCCATGAGCAGTTCTTC.

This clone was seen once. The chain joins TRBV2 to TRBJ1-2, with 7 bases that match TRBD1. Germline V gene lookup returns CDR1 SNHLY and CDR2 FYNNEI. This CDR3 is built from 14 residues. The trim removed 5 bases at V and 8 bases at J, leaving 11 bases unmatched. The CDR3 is CASSTQDRTRGYTF. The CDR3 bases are TGTGCCAGCAGTACCCAGGACAGGACCAGGGGCTACACCTTC. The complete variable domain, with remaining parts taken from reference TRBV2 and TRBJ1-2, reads EPEVTQTPSHQVTQMGQEVILRCVPISNHLYFYWYRQILGQKVEFLVSFYNNEISEKSEIFDDQFSVERPDGSNFTLKIRSTKLEDSAMYFCASSTQDRTRGYTFGSGTRLTVV.

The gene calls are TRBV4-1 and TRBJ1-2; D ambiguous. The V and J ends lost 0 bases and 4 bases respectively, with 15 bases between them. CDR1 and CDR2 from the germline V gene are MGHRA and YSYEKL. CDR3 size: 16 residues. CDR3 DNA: TGCGCCAGCAGCCAAGATCTCCTAGGTGAGACCTATGGCTACACCTTC. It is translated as CASSQDLLGETYGYTF.

CDR3 bases: TGCGCCAGCAGAGGACAGGCACTACGAGAGACCCAGTACTTC. Its protein product is CASRGQALRETQYF. The chain carries TRBV5-1 and TRBJ2-5; 7 bases match TRBD1. The CDR3 consists of 14 residues. From germline, CDR1 is SGHRS and CDR2 YFSETQ. With 5 bases clipped from V and 4 bases from J, the junction kept 8 bases outside the gene matches.

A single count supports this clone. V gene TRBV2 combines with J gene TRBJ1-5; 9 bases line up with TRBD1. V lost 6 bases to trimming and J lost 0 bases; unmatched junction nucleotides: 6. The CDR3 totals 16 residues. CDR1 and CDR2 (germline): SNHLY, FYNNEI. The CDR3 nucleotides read TGTGCCAGCAGGGAGACAGGGGGATATAGCAATCAGCCCCAGCATTTT. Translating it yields CASRETGGYSNQPQHF.

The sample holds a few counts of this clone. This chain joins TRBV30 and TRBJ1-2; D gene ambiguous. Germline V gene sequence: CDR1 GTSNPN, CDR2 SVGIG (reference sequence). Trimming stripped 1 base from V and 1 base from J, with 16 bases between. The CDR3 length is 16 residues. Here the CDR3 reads CAWSAPRYSGNYGYTF. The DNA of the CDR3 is TGTGCCTGGAGTGCTCCTCGGTACTCGGGTAACTATGGCTACACCTTC.

CDR3 DNA sequence: TGTGCCAGCAGTTCCGTCCGGGACACACTGATAGGCTACACCTTC. This encodes CASSSVRDTLIGYTF. The chain joins TRBV27 to TRBJ1-2; D is perhaps TRBD1 (6 bases). Germline CDR1 MNHEY, CDR2 SMNVEV (reference sequence). The CDR3 spans 15 residues. V shed 4 bases and J shed 8 bases, with 20 bases lying between them.

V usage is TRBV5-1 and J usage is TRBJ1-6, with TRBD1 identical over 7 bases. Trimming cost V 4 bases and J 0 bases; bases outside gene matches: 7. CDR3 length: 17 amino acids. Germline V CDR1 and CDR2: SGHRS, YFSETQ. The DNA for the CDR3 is TGCGCCAGCAGCCTCTCAGGGGGAAGCTCCTATAATTCACCCCTCCACTTT. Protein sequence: CASSLSGGSSYNSPLHF. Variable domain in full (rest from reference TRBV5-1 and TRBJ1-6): KAGVTQTPRYLIKTRGQQVTLSCSPISGHRSVSWYQQTPGQGLQFLFEYFSETQRNKGNFPGRFSGRQFSNSRSEMNVSTLELGDSALYLCASSLSGGSSYNSPLHFGNGTRLTVT.

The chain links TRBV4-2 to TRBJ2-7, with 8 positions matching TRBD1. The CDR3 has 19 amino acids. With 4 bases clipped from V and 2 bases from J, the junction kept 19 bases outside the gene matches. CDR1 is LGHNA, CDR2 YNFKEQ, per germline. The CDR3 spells CASSPIRGRGRNLPYEQYF. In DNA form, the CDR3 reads TGTGCCAGCAGCCCAATAAGGGGCAGGGGGCGAAATCTTCCCTACGAGCAGTACTTC.

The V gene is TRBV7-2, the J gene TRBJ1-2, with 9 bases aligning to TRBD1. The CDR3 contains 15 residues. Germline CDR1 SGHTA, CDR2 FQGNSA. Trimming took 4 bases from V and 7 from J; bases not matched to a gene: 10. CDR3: CASSSAGTGLGGYTF. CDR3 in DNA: TGTGCCAGCAGCTCTGCCGGGACAGGGTTGGGTGGCTACACCTTC. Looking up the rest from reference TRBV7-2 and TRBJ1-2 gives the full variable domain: GAGVSQSPSNKVTEKGKDVELRCDPISGHTALYWYRQSLGQGLEFLIYFQGNSAPDKSGLPSDRFSAERTGGSVSTLTIQRTQQEDSAVYLCASSSAGTGLGGYTFGSGTRLTVV.

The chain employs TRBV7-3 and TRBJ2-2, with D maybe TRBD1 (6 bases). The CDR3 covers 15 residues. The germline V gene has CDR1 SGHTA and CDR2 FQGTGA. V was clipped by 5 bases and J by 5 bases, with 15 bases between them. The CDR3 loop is CASSLSGQKTGELFF. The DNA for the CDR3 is TGTGCCAGCAGCCTATCGGGACAAAAAACCGGGGAGCTGTTTTTT.

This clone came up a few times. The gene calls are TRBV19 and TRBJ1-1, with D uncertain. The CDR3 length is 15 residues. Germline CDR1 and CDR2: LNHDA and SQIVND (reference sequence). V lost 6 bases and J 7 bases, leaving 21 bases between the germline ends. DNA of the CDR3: TGTGCCAGTAGATTTGAGGGTCTTGTGAGGTTTGAAGCTTTCTTT. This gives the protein CASRFEGLVRFEAFF.

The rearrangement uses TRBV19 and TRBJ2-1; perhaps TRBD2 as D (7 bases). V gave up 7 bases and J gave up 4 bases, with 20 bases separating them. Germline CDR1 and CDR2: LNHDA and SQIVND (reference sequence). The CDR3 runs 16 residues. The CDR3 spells CASTPRGAGIYNEQFF. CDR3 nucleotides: TGTGCCAGTACACCCCGGGGGGCAGGCATTTACAATGAGCAGTTCTTC. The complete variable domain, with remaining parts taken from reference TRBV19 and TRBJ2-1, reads DGGITQSPKYLFRKEGQNVTLSCEQNLNHDAMYWYRQDPGQGLRLIYYSQIVNDFQKGDIAEGYSVSREKKESFPLTVTSAQKNPTAFYLCASTPRGAGIYNEQFFGPGTRLTVL.

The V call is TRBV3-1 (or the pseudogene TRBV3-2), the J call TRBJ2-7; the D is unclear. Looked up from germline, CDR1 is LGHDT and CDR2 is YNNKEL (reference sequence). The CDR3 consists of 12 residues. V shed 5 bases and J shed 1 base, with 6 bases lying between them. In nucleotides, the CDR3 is TGTGCCAGCAGCGGTCTATCCTACGAGCAGTACTTC. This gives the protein CASSGLSYEQYF.

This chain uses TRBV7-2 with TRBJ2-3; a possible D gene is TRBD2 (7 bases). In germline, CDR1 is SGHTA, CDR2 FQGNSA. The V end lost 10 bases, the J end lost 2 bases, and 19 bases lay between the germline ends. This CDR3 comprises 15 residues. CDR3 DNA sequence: TGTGCCACTAAAAGGGGGGGGCGAAACACAGATACGCAGTATTTT. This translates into CATKRGGRNTDTQYF.

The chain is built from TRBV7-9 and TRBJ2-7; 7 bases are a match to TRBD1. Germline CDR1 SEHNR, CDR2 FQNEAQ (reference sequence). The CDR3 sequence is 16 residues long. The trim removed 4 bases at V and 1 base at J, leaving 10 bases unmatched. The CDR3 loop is CASSSSVGQTSYEQYF. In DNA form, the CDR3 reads TGTGCCAGCAGCTCATCCGTGGGACAGACATCCTACGAGCAGTACTTC.

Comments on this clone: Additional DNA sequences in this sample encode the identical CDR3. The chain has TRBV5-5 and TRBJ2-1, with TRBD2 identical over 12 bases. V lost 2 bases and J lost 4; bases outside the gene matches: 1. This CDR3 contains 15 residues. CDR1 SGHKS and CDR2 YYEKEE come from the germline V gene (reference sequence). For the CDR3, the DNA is TGTGCCAGCAGCTTAACTAGCGGGGGGTACAATGAGCAGTTCTTC. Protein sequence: CASSLTSGGYNEQFF.

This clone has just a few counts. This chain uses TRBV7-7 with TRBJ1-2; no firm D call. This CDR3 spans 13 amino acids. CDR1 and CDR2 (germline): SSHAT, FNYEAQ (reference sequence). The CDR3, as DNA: TGTGCTACATTGGGCCTCCAGCGAGGGGGCTACACCTTC. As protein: CATLGLQRGGYTF.

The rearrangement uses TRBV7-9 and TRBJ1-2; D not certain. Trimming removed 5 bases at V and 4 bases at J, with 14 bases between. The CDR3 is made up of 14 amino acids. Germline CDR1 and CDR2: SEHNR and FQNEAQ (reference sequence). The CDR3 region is CASSRDTESYGYTF. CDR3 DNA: TGTGCCAGCAGCCGAGATACAGAATCCTATGGCTACACCTTC.

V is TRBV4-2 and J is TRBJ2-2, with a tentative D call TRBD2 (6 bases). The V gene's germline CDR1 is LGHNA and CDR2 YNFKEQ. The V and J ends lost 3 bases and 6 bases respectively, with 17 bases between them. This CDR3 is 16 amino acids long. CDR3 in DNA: TGTGCCAGCAGCCAGCCCGGGACTGTCAGTTCCGGGGAGCTGTTTTTT. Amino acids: CASSQPGTVSSGELFF.

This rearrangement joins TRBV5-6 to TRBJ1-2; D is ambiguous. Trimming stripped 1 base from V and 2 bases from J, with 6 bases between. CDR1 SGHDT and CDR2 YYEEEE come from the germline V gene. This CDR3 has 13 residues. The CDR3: CASSLSRNYGYTF. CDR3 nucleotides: TGTGCCAGCAGCTTGAGCAGGAACTATGGCTACACCTTC.

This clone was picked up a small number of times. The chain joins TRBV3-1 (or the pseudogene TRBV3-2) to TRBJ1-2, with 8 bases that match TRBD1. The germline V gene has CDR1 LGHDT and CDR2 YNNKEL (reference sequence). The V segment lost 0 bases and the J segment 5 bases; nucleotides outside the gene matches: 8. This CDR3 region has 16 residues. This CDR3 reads CASSQDTGQGVYGYTF. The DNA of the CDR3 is TGTGCCAGCAGCCAAGACACCGGACAGGGAGTGTATGGCTACACCTTC.

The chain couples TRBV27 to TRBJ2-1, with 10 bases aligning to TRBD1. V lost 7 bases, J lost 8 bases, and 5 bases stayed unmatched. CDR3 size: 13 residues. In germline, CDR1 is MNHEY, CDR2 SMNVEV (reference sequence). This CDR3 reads CASTGTGDHEQFF. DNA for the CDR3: TGTGCCAGCACCGGGACAGGGGATCATGAGCAGTTCTTC.